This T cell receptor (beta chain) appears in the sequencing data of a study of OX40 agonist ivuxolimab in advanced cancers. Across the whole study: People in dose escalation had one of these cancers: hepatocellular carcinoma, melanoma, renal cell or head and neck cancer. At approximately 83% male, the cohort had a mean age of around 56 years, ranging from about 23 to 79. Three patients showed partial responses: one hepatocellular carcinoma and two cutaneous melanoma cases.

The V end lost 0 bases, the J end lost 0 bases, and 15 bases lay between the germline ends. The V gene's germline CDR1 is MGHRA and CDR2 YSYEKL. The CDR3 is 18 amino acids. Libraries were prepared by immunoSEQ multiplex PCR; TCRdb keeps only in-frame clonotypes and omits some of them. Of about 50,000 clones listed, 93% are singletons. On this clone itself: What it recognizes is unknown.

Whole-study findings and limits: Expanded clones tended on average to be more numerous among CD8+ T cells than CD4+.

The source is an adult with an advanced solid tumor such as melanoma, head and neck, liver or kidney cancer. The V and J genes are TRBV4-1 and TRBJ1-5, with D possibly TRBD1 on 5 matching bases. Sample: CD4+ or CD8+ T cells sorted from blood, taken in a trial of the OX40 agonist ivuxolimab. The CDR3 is CASSQDRGGEGSNQPQHF. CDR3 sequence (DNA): TGCGCCAGCAGCCAAGATCGGGGCGGGGAGGGTAGCAATCAGCCCCAGCATTTT.